The next 25 T cell receptor beta chains were all read from a single sample in a study of cytomegalovirus exposure and HLA in healthy donors. Primers included in the PCR were 60 Vbeta and 13 Jbeta primers. This table comes from immunoSEQ multiplex PCR, and its TCRdb copy is limited to in-frame clones, with some not included. The table lists under 200,000 clones, 65% to 85% of them singletons. Sequenced input: PBMCs. All receptors derive from a man aged 45-65 years in good health and CMV-seropositive.

This clone has a handful of counts. The chain uses TRBV19 and TRBJ1-5; the D gene is possibly TRBD1 (5 bases). This CDR3 comprises 18 residues. CDR1 is LNHDA, CDR2 SQIVND, per germline (reference sequence). The germline V and J ends were trimmed by 5 bases and 5 bases, with 25 bases remaining between them. The CDR3 loop is CASSPALQTQGVDQPQHF. CDR3 DNA: TGTGCCAGTAGTCCTGCTCTTCAGACCCAAGGGGTTGATCAGCCCCAGCATTTT.

The V and J genes are TRBV30 and TRBJ2-5; perhaps TRBD2 as D (5 bases). Germline V gives CDR1 GTSNPN, CDR2 SVGIG (reference sequence). The V end lost 4 bases, the J end lost 5 bases, and 11 bases lay between the germline ends. The CDR3 runs 12 residues. The CDR3 DNA follows: TGTGCCTGGAACTTGTGGGAGGAGACCCAGTACTTC. This encodes CAWNLWEETQYF.

Details on this clone: This specimen includes other DNA sequences encoding the same CDR3. The chain employs TRBV18 and TRBJ1-1, with TRBD1 as a possible D gene (5 bases). The V gene lost 3 bases and the J gene lost 3 bases, with 8 bases spanning the gap. The V gene's germline CDR1 is KGHSH and CDR2 LQKENI. The CDR3 totals 13 residues. The CDR3 nucleotides are TGTGCCAGCTCACCGGGGGGGGACACTGAAGCTTTCTTT. Its translation is CASSPGGDTEAFF.

J is TRBJ2-7 and V is TRBV6-5, with a tentative D call TRBD2 (5 bases). The CDR3 is made up of 14 amino acids. From germline, CDR1 is MNHEY and CDR2 SVGAGI. Between the trimmed V and J ends, which lost 5 bases and 1 base, there was a span of 12 bases. The CDR3 loop reads CASSTWTDSYEQYF. In DNA, the CDR3 is TGTGCCAGCAGTACTTGGACTGATTCCTACGAGCAGTACTTC.

The V gene is TRBV7-9, the J gene TRBJ2-7; 7 bases map to TRBD1. CDR1 and CDR2 (germline): SEHNR, FQNEAQ (reference sequence). CDR3 length: 14 residues. The ends lost 5 bases at V and 6 bases at J; junction bases unmatched: 10. As DNA, the CDR3 is TGTGCCAGCAGCACACAGGGGTCGCCGGTCGAGCAGTACTTC. Protein sequence: CASSTQGSPVEQYF.

This clone was observed a few times. The CDR3: CASSLVGSYNEQFF. CDR3 in DNA: TGTGCCAGCAGCTTAGTCGGCTCCTACAATGAGCAGTTCTTC. This chain joins TRBV11-2 and TRBJ2-1, with D uncertain. CDR1 SGHAT and CDR2 FQNNGV come from the germline V gene. Deletions cut 1 base from V and 0 bases from J, with 4 bases between. CDR3 length equals 14 residues.

The chain joins TRBV11-1 to TRBJ2-5; a weak D match, TRBD2 (6 bases). Trimming stripped 4 bases from V and 3 bases from J, with 12 bases between. Germline V gives CDR1 SGHAT, CDR2 FQDESV (reference sequence). This CDR3 has 14 amino acids. The CDR3 reads CASSSRLAEETQYF. In nucleotides, the CDR3 is TGTGCCAGCAGCTCCAGGTTAGCGGAAGAGACCCAGTACTTC.

V is TRBV7-8 and J is TRBJ1-1; tentative D call: TRBD1 (6 bases). The CDR3 loop spans 17 amino acids. CDR1 is SGHVS, CDR2 FQNEAQ, per germline. The V end was cut by 3 bases, the J end by 5 bases, with 22 bases between. The CDR3 reads CASSLRHPRRGGTEAFF. The CDR3 region has the DNA TGTGCCAGCAGCTTGAGACACCCTCGAAGAGGGGGAACTGAAGCTTTCTTT.

The chain carries TRBV2 and TRBJ2-2; 9 nucleotides align to TRBD1. V shed 6 bases, J shed 4 bases, and the junction held 3 bases outside the gene matches. Germline CDR1 reads SNHLY; CDR2 reads FYNNEI. The CDR3 consists of 14 residues. The CDR3 coding sequence is TGTGCCAGCAGAGGACAGGGGATCACCGGGGAGCTGTTTTTT. Amino acid sequence: CASRGQGITGELFF.

V and J are TRBV4-1 and TRBJ2-2; 9 positions match TRBD1. CDR3 length equals 17 residues. CDR1 and CDR2 (germline): MGHRA, YSYEKL. The V and J ends lost 5 bases and 5 bases, in that order; junction bases with no gene match: 12. The CDR3 sequence: CASSTRRGQGGTGELFF. The DNA of the CDR3 is TGCGCCAGCAGCACCCGAAGGGGACAGGGAGGGACCGGGGAGCTGTTTTTT.

The chain recombines TRBV2 with TRBJ1-3; D remains ambiguous. This CDR3 has 15 residues. The V gene lost 3 bases and the J gene lost 0 bases, with 9 bases spanning the gap. The germline V gene has CDR1 SNHLY and CDR2 FYNNEI. The CDR3 loop is CASSDRSNSGNTIYF. The CDR3 coding sequence is TGTGCCAGCAGTGACAGGTCAAACTCTGGAAACACCATATATTTT.

This clone was counted a single time. This chain uses TRBV5-1 with TRBJ2-1, with 10 positions matching TRBD1. CDR3 size: 15 residues. Germline lookup yields CDR1 SGHRS and CDR2 YFSETQ. J was trimmed by 2 bases and V by 6 bases; bases with no gene match: 5. The chain's CDR3 is CASTPTGGAYNEQFF. In DNA, the CDR3 is TGCGCCAGCACCCCGACAGGGGGCGCCTACAATGAGCAGTTCTTC. Full variable domain (remainder filled in from reference TRBV5-1 and TRBJ2-1): KAGVTQTPRYLIKTRGQQVTLSCSPISGHRSVSWYQQTPGQGLQFLFEYFSETQRNKGNFPGRFSGRQFSNSRSEMNVSTLELGDSALYLCASTPTGGAYNEQFFGPGTRLTVL.

This CDR3 is CASSRREGKEQYF. Here the CDR3 DNA reads TGTGCCAGCAGCCGCCGGGAAGGGAAGGAGCAGTACTTC. The chain has TRBV7-2 and TRBJ2-7, with D perhaps matching TRBD2 (5 bases). V lost 5 bases and J lost 7, with 15 bases in between. The length of the CDR3 is 13 residues. The V gene's germline CDR1 is SGHTA and CDR2 FQGNSA.

The chain is built from TRBV29-1 and TRBJ2-5, with D unresolved. The CDR3 contains 12 residues. Germline CDR1 SQVTM, CDR2 ANQGSEA. Trimming cost V 4 bases and J 1 base, with 7 bases left between them. The CDR3 loop is CSVGFSQETQYF. CDR3 DNA sequence: TGCAGCGTTGGTTTCAGCCAAGAGACCCAGTACTTC.

The chain uses TRBV5-6 and TRBJ2-1, with 7 bases fitting TRBD2. Germline trimming cut 2 bases from V and 8 bases from J; bases unmatched to any gene: 7. The CDR3 is 14 amino acids. Germline V gene data show CDR1 as SGHDT and CDR2 as YYEEEE. In DNA, the CDR3 is TGTGCCAGCAGCTTCGCGGGAGCCGGCGATGAGCAGTTCTTC. Translated: CASSFAGAGDEQFF.

The chain couples TRBV19 to TRBJ2-6, with TRBD2 matching over 13 bases. Unmatched junction bases numbered 2, after V lost 4 bases and J lost 2 bases. CDR3 length: 17 amino acids. Germline loops: CDR1 LNHDA, CDR2 SQIVND (reference sequence). The CDR3 region is CASSKTSGRTGANVLTF. Written as DNA, the CDR3 is TGTGCCAGTAGTAAGACTAGCGGGAGGACTGGGGCCAACGTCCTGACTTTC. Filled out from reference TRBV19 and TRBJ2-6, the complete variable domain reads DGGITQSPKYLFRKEGQNVTLSCEQNLNHDAMYWYRQDPGQGLRLIYYSQIVNDFQKGDIAEGYSVSREKKESFPLTVTSAQKNPTAFYLCASSKTSGRTGANVLTFGAGSRLTVL.

The rearrangement joins TRBV7-9 to TRBJ1-4, with D possibly TRBD1 on 6 matching bases. The CDR3 contains 15 residues. CDR1 and CDR2 from the germline V gene are SEHNR and FQNEAQ (reference sequence). The V end lost 5 bases, the J end lost 5 bases, and 15 bases lay between the germline ends. CDR3 sequence: CASSAGQSLNEKLFF. The DNA of the CDR3 is TGTGCCAGCAGCGCTGGACAGTCTCTCAATGAAAAACTGTTTTTT.

The rearrangement joins TRBV7-8 to TRBJ2-3, with 9 bases fitting TRBD1. Looked up from germline, CDR1 is SGHVS and CDR2 is FQNEAQ. The CDR3 spans 15 residues. Trimming removed 2 bases from V and 1 base from J; junction bases left unmatched: 1. The CDR3 region has the DNA TGTGCCAGCAGCTTAAGGGACAGGGGCACAGATACGCAGTATTTT. It encodes CASSLRDRGTDTQYF.

The table lists this clone with a few counts. The chain recombines TRBV7-2 with TRBJ2-7; 9 bases match TRBD1. The trim removed 3 bases at V and 7 bases at J, leaving 7 bases unmatched. The CDR3 runs to 14 residues. Germline assignment: CDR1 SGHTA and CDR2 FQGNSA. CDR3 loop: CASSFSGQGGEQYF. The CDR3 nucleotides read TGTGCCAGCAGCTTTTCGGGACAGGGAGGAGAGCAGTACTTC.

The chain employs TRBV9 and TRBJ1-2; D is unresolved. V shed 0 bases and J shed 5 bases, with 8 bases lying between them. The CDR3 consists of 13 residues. CDR1 is SGDLS, CDR2 YYNGEE, per germline. CDR3 protein: CASSVGGDYGYTF. The CDR3 DNA reads TGTGCCAGCAGCGTAGGAGGCGATTATGGCTACACCTTC.

The rearrangement joins TRBV7-9 to TRBJ2-5, with TRBD2 matching 9 bases. The germline CDR1 and CDR2 sequences are SEHNR and FQNEAQ (reference sequence). Trimming cost V 3 bases and J 3 bases; bases outside gene matches: 11. The CDR3 covers 17 residues. CDR3 in DNA: TGTGCCAGCAGCTTTGAAGCGGGAGGACGGGGAAAAGAGACCCAGTACTTC. It is translated as CASSFEAGGRGKETQYF.

The chain recombines TRBV30 with TRBJ2-2; D is ambiguous. The germline gives CDR1 GTSNPN, CDR2 SVGIG (reference sequence). Trimming took 4 bases from V and 4 from J, leaving 16 bases between them. This CDR3 spans 15 amino acids. The CDR3 spells CAWKPPRVITGELFF. CDR3 sequence (DNA): TGTGCCTGGAAACCCCCTCGGGTTATCACCGGGGAGCTGTTTTTT.

This clone was recorded a few times. The V call is TRBV18, the J call TRBJ2-5; 13 bases line up with TRBD2. From germline, CDR1 is KGHSH and CDR2 LQKENI. The CDR3 has 16 residues. J gave up 4 bases and V 6 bases, and 8 bases lay outside the gene matches. The chain's CDR3 is CASSPGLAGAGETQYF. The CDR3 DNA is TGTGCCAGCTCGCCCGGACTAGCGGGAGCGGGAGAGACCCAGTACTTC.

In its sample, this clone was seen a few times. The rearrangement uses TRBV7-3 and TRBJ2-2, with 13 bases matching TRBD2. The trim removed 4 bases at V and 7 bases at J, leaving 12 bases unmatched. The CDR3 runs to 18 residues. From germline, CDR1 is SGHTA and CDR2 FQGTGA. For the CDR3, the DNA is TGTGCCAGCAGCTCACCCCCGACTAGCGGGGGGTTTAGCGGGGAGCTGTTTTTT. Translated: CASSSPPTSGGFSGELFF.

The chain is built from TRBV27 and TRBJ1-4; D call uncertain. Trimming cost V 8 bases and J 3 bases, with 16 bases left between them. The CDR3 covers 15 residues. CDR1 and CDR2 (germline): MNHEY, SMNVEV (reference sequence). The CDR3 bases are TGTGCCAGCGCTCCATCGGGAAAGGCTAATGAAAAACTGTTTTTT. It encodes CASAPSGKANEKLFF.